Listed below are T cell receptor beta chains from one sample, sequenced in a study of T-cell reconstitution after alpha-beta-depleted transplantation in children. TCRdb re-called the PCR reads through MiXCR, storing one row per CDR3 protein. Here the sample spans about 540,000 distinct CDR3 sequences, around 18% being singletons. The source material was PBMCs from the stem cell graft donor, sampled from the stem cell graft. All receptors come from a human donor who donated a stem cell graft to a child with acute lymphoblastic leukemia. Both conserved end residues are part of each CDR3. Fields, in order: D gene, clone size, V gene, J gene, CDR3 DNA, CDR3 protein. D genes are given only for firm matches. Size values are once, few and many counts, or a class for expanded clones, and some rows have none.

D: TRBD2
size: .
V: TRBV5-1
J: TRBJ2-7
DNA: TGCGCCAGCAGCCGTGGGGGACTAGCAGACGAGCAGTACTTC
CDR3: CASSRGGLADEQYF

D: TRBD1
size: .
V: TRBV5-1
J: TRBJ2-7
DNA: TGCGCCAGCAGCTGGGGGACAGGGGGCTCATACGAGCAGTACTTC
CDR3: CASSWGTGGSYEQYF

D: TRBD2
size: .
V: TRBV10-3
J: TRBJ2-7
DNA: TGTGCCATCAGTCTGGGACTAGCGGGACAAGAGCAGTACTTC
CDR3: CAISLGLAGQEQYF

D: TRBD2
size: .
V: TRBV5-6
J: TRBJ2-3
DNA: TGTGCCAGCAGCCCCGGACTAGGCCCAGATACGCAGTATTTT
CDR3: CASSPGLGPDTQYF

D: .
size: few
V: TRBV7-3
J: TRBJ2-1
DNA: TGTGCCAGCAGCTTAACCACGGGAAATGAGCAGTTCTTC
CDR3: CASSLTTGNEQFF

D: .
size: .
V: TRBV27
J: TRBJ1-5
DNA: TGTGCCAGCAGTTCTCCGGCTAATTACAGGTTACTGCATTTT
CDR3: CASSSPANYRLLHF

D: .
size: many
V: TRBV12-3/TRBV12-4
J: TRBJ1-5
DNA: TGTGCCAGCAGTTTACAGCGAGATCAGCCCCAGCATTTT
CDR3: CASSLQRDQPQHF

D: TRBD1
size: .
V: TRBV5-1
J: TRBJ2-1
DNA: TGCGCCAGCAGCTGGGGACAGGGACTTAACAATGAGCAGTTCTTC
CDR3: CASSWGQGLNNEQFF

D: TRBD2
size: .
V: TRBV28
J: TRBJ2-7
DNA: TGTGCCAGCAGTACTAGCGGGCGGACCTACGAGCAGTACTTC
CDR3: CASSTSGRTYEQYF

D: TRBD1
size: .
V: TRBV20-1
J: TRBJ2-2
DNA: TGCAGTGCTAGAGGGACAGGGGGCCGTCGCACCGGGGAGCTGTTTTTT
CDR3: CSARGTGGRRTGELFF

D: .
size: .
V: TRBV5-1
J: TRBJ2-4
DNA: TGCGCCAGCAGCTTGGATTTTAGTGGAGCCAAAAACATTCAGTACTTC
CDR3: CASSLDFSGAKNIQYF

D: TRBD1
size: few
V: TRBV4-1
J: TRBJ1-4
DNA: TGCGCCAGCAGCGAGGGGGCTTCAGGGGAAAAACTGTTTTTT
CDR3: CASSEGASGEKLFF

D: .
size: few
V: TRBV20-1
J: TRBJ1-5
DNA: TGCAGTGCTAGAGATGGCGGCAGCCATCAGCCCCAGCATTTT
CDR3: CSARDGGSHQPQHF

D: TRBD2
size: few
V: TRBV11-2
J: TRBJ2-5
DNA: TGTGCCAGCAGCCGGACTAGCGCGGGGACCCAGTACTTC
CDR3: CASSRTSAGTQYF

D: TRBD2
size: .
V: TRBV5-1
J: TRBJ2-5
DNA: TGCGCCACAAAGGCGGGACTAGCGGGCGACTCCCAAGAGACCCAGTACTTC
CDR3: CATKAGLAGDSQETQYF

D: .
size: few
V: TRBV15
J: TRBJ2-2
DNA: TGTGCCACCAGCAGGGACAGGAACACCGGGGAGCTGTTTTTT
CDR3: CATSRDRNTGELFF

D: .
size: few
V: TRBV5-1
J: TRBJ2-2
DNA: TGCGCCAGCAGCTTGGTTACGGGAGTTGGCACCGGGGAGCTGTTTTTT
CDR3: CASSLVTGVGTGELFF

D: TRBD1
size: few
V: TRBV29-1
J: TRBJ1-2
DNA: TGCAGCGTTGAGGGACAGAACTATGGCTACACCTTC
CDR3: CSVEGQNYGYTF

D: .
size: .
V: TRBV12-2
J: TRBJ2-7
DNA: TGTGCAAGTCGCTTCTCTTCCAGCGGAGATCTCTCCTACGAGCAGTACTTC
CDR3: CASRFSSSGDLSYEQYF

D: .
size: .
V: TRBV29-1
J: TRBJ2-1
DNA: TGCAGCGTTGAAGGTCCGAGGTGGTCCGACTCCTACAATGAGCAGTTCTTC
CDR3: CSVEGPRWSDSYNEQFF

D: .
size: .
V: TRBV7-9
J: TRBJ2-7
DNA: TGTGCCAGCAGCGACGGGATGCGGGACCCTTACGAGCAGTACTTC
CDR3: CASSDGMRDPYEQYF

D: .
size: .
V: TRBV6-1
J: TRBJ2-5
DNA: TGTGCCAGCAGTCCCGAGGGGGGAGGTGTCGAGACCCAGTACTTC
CDR3: CASSPEGGGVETQYF

D: TRBD1
size: .
V: TRBV29-1
J: TRBJ2-6
DNA: TGCAGCGTTGAGGGCAGGGGGATCCCCACTGGGGCCAACGTCCTGACTTTC
CDR3: CSVEGRGIPTGANVLTF

D: .
size: .
V: TRBV11-2
J: TRBJ2-1
DNA: TGTGCCAGCAGCTTAGGGGTTAGGGTGGTTAATGAGCAGTTCTTC
CDR3: CASSLGVRVVNEQFF

D: TRBD1
size: .
V: TRBV5-1
J: TRBJ2-1
DNA: TGCGCCAGCAGCTTCGGGACAGGGTACGGGTGGAGCGATGAGCAGTTCTTC
CDR3: CASSFGTGYGWSDEQFF

D: .
size: few
V: TRBV29-1
J: TRBJ2-2
DNA: TGCAGCGTTGTGGGACACCGGAAGAACACCGGGGAGCTGTTTTTT
CDR3: CSVVGHRKNTGELFF

D: .
size: few
V: TRBV20-1
J: TRBJ2-1
DNA: TGCAGTGCCAGACCCCCCAATTACAATGAGCAGTTCTTC
CDR3: CSARPPNYNEQFF

D: TRBD1
size: .
V: TRBV10-2
J: TRBJ1-5
DNA: TGCGCCAGCAGTGAGACAGGGGATTGGAGCAATCAGCCCCAGCATTTT
CDR3: CASSETGDWSNQPQHF

D: TRBD1
size: .
V: TRBV2
J: TRBJ2-2
DNA: TGTGCCACCCAAAGAGACAGGGGGGCCACCGGGGAGCTGTTTTTT
CDR3: CATQRDRGATGELFF

D: TRBD2
size: few
V: TRBV5-1
J: TRBJ2-3
DNA: TGCGCCAGCAGCTTGGAGCGGGGACCAGATACGCAGTATTTT
CDR3: CASSLERGPDTQYF

D: TRBD2
size: .
V: TRBV3-1
J: TRBJ2-7
DNA: TGTGCCAGCAGCCAAGTTCTAGCGGGAAACGAGCAGTACTTC
CDR3: CASSQVLAGNEQYF

D: .
size: few
V: TRBV12-3/TRBV12-4
J: TRBJ2-3
DNA: TGTGCCAGCACCCCGACAGGACCTAGCACAGATACGCAGTATTTT
CDR3: CASTPTGPSTDTQYF

D: TRBD1
size: few
V: TRBV7-8
J: TRBJ2-3
DNA: TGTGCCAGCAGCTTTCCTTCGCCAGGGACAGTAGACACAGATACGCAGTATTTT
CDR3: CASSFPSPGTVDTDTQYF

D: TRBD2
size: few
V: TRBV20-1
J: TRBJ2-1
DNA: TGCAGTGCTAGAGACGTACTAGCGGGAATTTTCAATGAGCAGTTCTTC
CDR3: CSARDVLAGIFNEQFF

D: .
size: .
V: TRBV11-1
J: TRBJ2-5
DNA: TGTGCCAGCAGCTCCTGGACGCCGGTCGTGGAGACCCAGTACTTC
CDR3: CASSSWTPVVETQYF

D: .
size: few
V: TRBV7-9
J: TRBJ1-5
DNA: TGTGCCAGCAGCTTAGCCCATGGACAGCCCCAGCATTTT
CDR3: CASSLAHGQPQHF

D: .
size: few
V: TRBV29-1
J: TRBJ2-1
DNA: TGCAGCGGCTTCCCGGGCTCCGTGTACCACAATGAGCAGTTCTTC
CDR3: CSGFPGSVYHNEQFF

D: .
size: .
V: TRBV13
J: TRBJ1-5
DNA: TGTGCCAGCAGCCGACGGGGCCCCGATCAGCCCCAGCATTTT
CDR3: CASSRRGPDQPQHF

D: .
size: .
V: TRBV18
J: TRBJ1-4
DNA: TGTGCCAGCTCACCCTTCTCTGACGGACCAAGGGAAAAACTGTTTTTT
CDR3: CASSPFSDGPREKLFF

D: .
size: .
V: TRBV20-1
J: TRBJ1-1
DNA: TGCAGTGCTATGGGACAGAACACTGAAGCTTTCTTT
CDR3: CSAMGQNTEAFF

D: TRBD2
size: .
V: TRBV7-9
J: TRBJ2-1
DNA: TGTGCCAGCAGCTTAGCCTATGAGACTAGCGGGAACAATGAGCAGTTCTTC
CDR3: CASSLAYETSGNNEQFF